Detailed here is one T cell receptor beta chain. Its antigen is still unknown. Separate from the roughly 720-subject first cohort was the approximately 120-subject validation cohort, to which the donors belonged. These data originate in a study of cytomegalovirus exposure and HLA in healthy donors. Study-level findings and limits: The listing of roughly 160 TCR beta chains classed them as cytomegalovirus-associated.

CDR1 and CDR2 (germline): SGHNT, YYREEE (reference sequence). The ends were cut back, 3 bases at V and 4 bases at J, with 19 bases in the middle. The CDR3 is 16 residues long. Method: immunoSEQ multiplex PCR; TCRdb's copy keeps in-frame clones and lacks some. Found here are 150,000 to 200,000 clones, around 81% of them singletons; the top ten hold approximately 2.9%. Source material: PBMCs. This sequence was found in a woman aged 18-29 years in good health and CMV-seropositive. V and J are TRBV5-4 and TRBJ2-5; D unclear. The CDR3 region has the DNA TGTGCCAGCAGCTCCAAGGCACAGACGGTCCGAGAGACCCAGTACTTC. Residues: CASSSKAQTVRETQYF.